This T cell receptor beta chain is drawn from a study of T-cell reconstitution after alpha-beta-depleted transplantation in children. Notes on the study in general: There were some patients whose high TCRbeta diversity at day 60 came from surviving recipient T cells and thymic progenitors. Expanded clones from the graft, numbering several hundred, reportedly supplied alpha-beta T cells about two months after transplant. The authors attributed T-cell counts and diversity one year after transplant mostly to newly produced T cells.

The CDR3 is made up of 14 amino acids. V lost 5 bases, J lost 4 bases, and 12 bases lay in between. Germline CDR1 is MNHEY and CDR2 is SMNVEV (reference sequence). This clonotype was observed at least ten times. Antigen unknown. The TCRbeta library incorporated unique molecular identifiers. TCRdb passed the PCR reads through MiXCR, listing each CDR3 protein once. The sample holds 250,000 to 300,000 distinct CDR3 sequences, 6% to 10% seen once. The V call is TRBV27, the J call TRBJ1-3, with D perhaps TRBD1 (6 bases). This TCR was recovered from a female patient aged 2-15 years who had a stem cell transplant for Fanconi anemia, so the T cells may come from the graft donor. Source: peripheral blood, taken 360 days after TCRalphabeta/CD19-depleted stem cell transplant. The CDR3 coding sequence is TGTGCCAGCAGTCAACAGGGAAGGGGAAACACCATATATTTT. Amino acids: CASSQQGRGNTIYF.